Here is one T cell receptor (beta chain) with its context. Treatment: around 19 received Ad26.COV2.S at low or high dose, single or two shots; about 5 received placebo; per-sample allocation not given. Samples came from day 63 after the first vaccine or placebo injection. The sample belongs to a study of Ad26.COV2.S vaccination and SARS-CoV-2 variants. Overall study: Each vaccinee took Ad26.COV2.S intramuscularly, once or twice 56 days apart.

The method was immunoSEQ multiplex PCR; TCRdb's version includes in-frame clones alone and lacks a portion of them. The repertoire consists of about 350,000 clones, with 80% to 90% occurring once and the leading ten covering about 10%. The TCR was taken from a person between 18 and 60 years old who received the Ad26.COV2.S COVID-19 vaccine or a placebo. Sample: peripheral blood, taken in a trial of Ad26.COV2.S vaccine versus placebo.

Here the CDR3 DNA reads TGTGCCAGCAGTTTTCAACAGCCCAAAAACATTCAGTACTTC. Residues: CASSFQQPKNIQYF. The chain has TRBV28 and TRBJ2-4; no clear D gene. The germline V gene has CDR1 MDHEN and CDR2 SYDVKM. This CDR3 region has 14 residues. The germline V and J ends were trimmed by 3 bases and 2 bases, with 8 bases remaining between them.